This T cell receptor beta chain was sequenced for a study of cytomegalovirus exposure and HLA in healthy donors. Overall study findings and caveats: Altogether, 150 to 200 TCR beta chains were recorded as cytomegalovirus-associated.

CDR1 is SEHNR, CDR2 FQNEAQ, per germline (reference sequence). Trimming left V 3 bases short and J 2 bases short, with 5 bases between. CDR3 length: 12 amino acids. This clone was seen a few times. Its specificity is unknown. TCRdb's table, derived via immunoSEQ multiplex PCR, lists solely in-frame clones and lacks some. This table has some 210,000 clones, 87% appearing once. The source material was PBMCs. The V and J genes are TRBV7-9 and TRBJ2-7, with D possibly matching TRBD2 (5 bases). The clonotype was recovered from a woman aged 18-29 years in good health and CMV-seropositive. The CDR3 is CASSFGTYEQYF. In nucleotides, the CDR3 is TGTGCCAGCAGCTTCGGGACCTACGAGCAGTACTTC. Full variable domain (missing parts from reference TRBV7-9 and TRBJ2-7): DTGVSQNPRHKITKRGQNVTFRCDPISEHNRLYWYRQTLGQGPEFLTYFQNEAQLEKSRLLSDRFSAERPKGSFSTLEIQRTEQGDSAMYLCASSFGTYEQYFGPGTRLTVT.